These 9 T cell receptor beta chains originate from one sample sequenced in a study of metastatic and nonmetastatic thyroid tumors. Via MiXCR, TCRdb re-called the PCR reads. The data show about 15,000 clones, roughly 26% seen once. All patients reached thyroid surgery having received no treatment beforehand. The specimen was blood. These receptors were collected from a male donor with papillary thyroid cancer or a benign thyroid nodule (not recorded which). Some clones in this sample may be carry-over from other donors' samples.

This clone has a count of ten or more. The chain recombines TRBV6-4 with TRBJ2-1; 9 bases agree with TRBD1. Germline loops: CDR1 MRHNA, CDR2 SNTAGT. This CDR3 has 14 amino acids. J gave up 4 bases and V 2 bases, and 0 bases lay outside the gene matches. The CDR3 DNA reads as TGTGCCAGCAGTGACGGGACAGGGTACAATGAGCAGTTCTTC. This encodes CASSDGTGYNEQFF.

This clone occurred a few times. J is TRBJ1-3 and V is TRBV27; D gene unclear. From germline, CDR1 is MNHEY and CDR2 SMNVEV (reference sequence). Trimming cost V 6 bases and J 0 bases, with 6 bases left between them. CDR3 length: 13 residues. The CDR3 bases are TGTGCCAGCAGCCTTACCTCTGGAAACACCATATATTTT. Residues: CASSLTSGNTIYF.

Concerning this clone itself: The junction shows a germline mismatch at one end, possibly a read error. The chain joins TRBV11-1 to TRBJ2-3; 12 bases are shared with TRBD2. The CDR3 sequence is 16 residues long. Per germline, CDR1 SGHAT and CDR2 FQDESV (reference sequence). CDR3 nucleotide sequence: TGTGCCAGCAGCTTGCTAGCGGGAGGGCCGACAGGTACGCAGTATTTT. Protein product: CASSLLAGGPTGTQYF.

This clone was found many times. The chain employs TRBV30 and TRBJ2-3, with D uncertain. Trimming left V 3 bases short and J 2 bases short, with 15 bases between. This CDR3 has 15 amino acids. Germline values: CDR1 GTSNPN, CDR2 SVGIG (reference sequence). The CDR3 coding sequence is TGTGCCTGGAGGCGTATGAGGAGTTCCACAGATACGCAGTATTTT. Protein: CAWRRMRSSTDTQYF.

The gene calls are TRBV7-9 and TRBJ1-1, with a tentative D call TRBD1 (6 bases). V lost 7 bases, J lost 2 bases, and 17 bases lay in between. This CDR3 comprises 15 residues. The germline CDR1 and CDR2 sequences are SEHNR and FQNEAQ (reference sequence). The CDR3 bases are TGTGCCAGCATCTCAGGACAGTGTATTAACACTGAAGCTTTCTTT. This encodes CASISGQCINTEAFF.

This clone rates as medium-sized. This chain uses TRBV11-3 with TRBJ2-7; D gene uncertain. The CDR3 runs 9 residues. CDR1 SGHNT and CDR2 YENEEA come from the germline V gene. V was cut by 1 base and J by 13 bases, with 5 bases left in between. CDR3: CASSLGVYV. The CDR3 coding sequence is TGTGCCAGCAGCTTAGGGGTATACGTC.

By sample share, this clone is medium-sized. The chain couples TRBV20-1 to TRBJ2-7; 8 bases are shared with TRBD2. Germline loops: CDR1 DFQATT, CDR2 SNEGSKA (reference sequence). The V gene end was trimmed by 6 bases and the J gene end by 5 bases; junction bases not matched to a gene: 15. The CDR3 loop spans 15 amino acids. The CDR3 reads CSAPMGRSGDDEQYF. For the CDR3, the DNA is TGCAGTGCCCCCATGGGACGTAGCGGGGACGACGAGCAGTACTTC.

This sequence joins TRBV11-3 and TRBJ1-1, with 8 positions matching TRBD1. V was clipped by 2 bases and J by 4 bases; unmatched bases: 3. The CDR3 has 14 residues. Germline CDR1 is SGHNT and CDR2 is YENEEA. The CDR3 region is CASSLIGQGTEAFF. CDR3 sequence (DNA): TGTGCCAGCAGCTTAATAGGACAGGGCACTGAAGCTTTCTTT.

The chain combines TRBV6-2 or TRBV6-3 with TRBJ1-2; 7 bases agree with TRBD1. V was clipped by 7 bases and J by 8 bases; unmatched bases: 10. From germline, CDR1 is MNHEY and CDR2 SVGEGT. The CDR3 runs 13 residues. CDR3 sequence reads: CASTKKGGQGYTF. For the CDR3, the DNA is TGTGCCAGCACCAAAAAGGGGGGACAGGGCTACACCTTC.